The 9 T cell receptor beta chains below come from one sample, sequenced in a study of a mutant IDH1 vaccine in newly diagnosed glioma. These receptors have no identified antigens. Generated by immunoSEQ multiplex PCR, the TCRdb table keeps only in-frame clones and is missing some. The sample yields roughly 110,000 clones, around 90% seen once. Indicated time point: week 11, during vaccination. Topical imiquimod was applied with each vaccine dose, which held 300 ug of mutant IDH1 20-mer peptide. This specimen was PBMCs, taken from a glioma patient whose treatment included an IDH1 peptide vaccine. These receptors originate from a woman in her fifties or sixties with glioma.

This rearrangement joins TRBV7-2 to TRBJ2-1, with a possible D match to TRBD1 (6 bases). The V end was cut by 4 bases, the J end by 1 base, with 11 bases between. Germline CDR1 and CDR2: SGHTA and FQGNSA. The CDR3 has 15 residues. The CDR3 nucleotides read TGTGCCAGCAGCTGGGACATCCAGTCCTACAATGAGCAGTTCTTC. Translating gives CASSWDIQSYNEQFF.

J is TRBJ2-7 and V is TRBV27, with TRBD2 matching 9 bases. Germline CDR1 reads MNHEY; CDR2 reads SMNVEV (reference sequence). The CDR3 spans 15 residues. Trimming at V came to 0 bases and at J to 4 bases, leaving 4 bases not matched to a gene. CDR3 sequence (DNA): TGTGCCAGCAGTTTATCGGCTAGCGGGATTTACGAGCAGTACTTC. It is translated as CASSLSASGIYEQYF.

The gene calls are TRBV6-5 and TRBJ1-3, with D possibly being TRBD1 (6 bases). Trimming pared 6 bases from V and 0 bases from J, leaving 12 bases between. Germline V CDR1 and CDR2: MNHEY, SVGAGI. The CDR3 has 15 amino acids. Written as DNA, the CDR3 is TGTGCCAGCAGCCTTGACAGGCTCTCTGGAAACACCATATATTTT. Its translation is CASSLDRLSGNTIYF.

J is TRBJ1-1 and V is TRBV21-1; the table gives TRBD1 as D, unverified against the DNA. TRBV21-1 is given as a pseudogene. This CDR3 has 15 amino acids. Here the CDR3 reads CASSKVRTGITEAFF. In DNA form, the CDR3 reads TGTGCCAGCAGCAAAGTTAGGACAGGGATTACTGAAGCTTTCTTT.

This rearrangement joins TRBV15 to TRBJ2-7; 9 bases map to TRBD1. The CDR3 is 14 amino acids. Germline CDR1 is LNHNV and CDR2 is YYDKDF (reference sequence). The junction had 3 bases not matched to a gene; V was cut back by 1 base and J by 5 bases. CDR3 sequence (DNA): TGTGCCACCAGCAGAGCCCGGACAGGGGACGAGCAGTACTTC. Encoded protein: CATSRARTGDEQYF. The full variable domain, its missing parts supplied by reference TRBV15 and TRBJ2-7, is DAMVIQNPRYQVTQFGKPVTLSCSQTLNHNVMYWYQQKSSQAPKLLFHYYDKDFNNEADTPDNFQSRRPNTSFCFLDIRSPGLGDTAMYLCATSRARTGDEQYFGPGTRLTVT.

The V gene is TRBV7-2, the J gene TRBJ1-3, with no clear D. Germline V gene sequence: CDR1 SGHTA, CDR2 FQGNSA. The CDR3 runs 12 residues. V lost 5 bases to trimming and J lost 4 bases, with 6 bases between them. In nucleotides, the CDR3 is TGTGCCAGCAGCCTCCGGGGAAACACCATATATTTT. Protein product: CASSLRGNTIYF.

The genes are TRBV6-5 and TRBJ1-2; tentatively, D is TRBD1 (5 bases). Trimming removed 6 bases at V and 0 bases at J, with 11 bases between. The CDR3 runs to 14 residues. The germline gives CDR1 MNHEY, CDR2 SVGAGI. CDR3 protein: CASSLGAANYGYTF. DNA of the CDR3: TGTGCCAGCAGCCTTGGGGCGGCTAACTATGGCTACACCTTC.

This clone has a handful of counts. The J gene is TRBJ1-5, the V gene TRBV2; possibly TRBD1 for D (5 bases). The germline V and J ends were trimmed by 6 bases and 7 bases, with 13 bases remaining between them. The CDR3 runs 13 residues. Germline V gives CDR1 SNHLY, CDR2 FYNNEI. The CDR3 DNA follows: TGTGCCAGCAGCCCCAGGGTTTCCCAGCCCCAGCATTTT. It yields the protein CASSPRVSQPQHF.

The V and J genes are TRBV18 and TRBJ2-6, with 7 bases lining up with TRBD1. The junction had 9 bases not matched to a gene; V was cut back by 3 bases and J by 4 bases. The germline V gene encodes CDR1 KGHSH and CDR2 LQKENI. This CDR3 region has 17 residues. DNA of the CDR3: TGTGCCAGCTCACCTCTATGGACAGGTTCAGGGGCCAACGTCCTGACTTTC. Amino acid sequence: CASSPLWTGSGANVLTF.